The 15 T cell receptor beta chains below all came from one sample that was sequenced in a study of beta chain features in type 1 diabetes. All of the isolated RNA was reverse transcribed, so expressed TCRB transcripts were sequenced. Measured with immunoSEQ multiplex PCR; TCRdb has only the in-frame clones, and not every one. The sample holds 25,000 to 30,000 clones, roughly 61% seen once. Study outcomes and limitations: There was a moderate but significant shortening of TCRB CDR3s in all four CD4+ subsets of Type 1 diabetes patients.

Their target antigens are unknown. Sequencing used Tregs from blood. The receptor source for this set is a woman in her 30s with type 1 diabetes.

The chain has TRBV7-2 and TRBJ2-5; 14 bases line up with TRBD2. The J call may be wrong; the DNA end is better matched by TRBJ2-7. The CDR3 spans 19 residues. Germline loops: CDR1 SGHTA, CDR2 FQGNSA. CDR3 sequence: CASGQLGLAGGMRSYEQYF. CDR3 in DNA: TGTGCCAGCGGACAACTAGGACTAGCGGGGGGAATGCGATCCTACGAGCAGTACTTC.

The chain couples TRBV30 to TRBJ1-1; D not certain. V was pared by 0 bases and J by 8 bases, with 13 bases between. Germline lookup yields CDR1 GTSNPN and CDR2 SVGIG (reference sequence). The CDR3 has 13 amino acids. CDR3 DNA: TGTGCCTGGAGTGTACTGCGCAGGCCGGAAGCTTTCTTT. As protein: CAWSVLRRPEAFF. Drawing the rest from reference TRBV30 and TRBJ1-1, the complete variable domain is SQTIHQWPATLVQPVGSPLSLECTVEGTSNPNLYWYRQAAGRGLQLLFYSVGIGQISSEVPQNLSASRPQDRQFILSSKKLLLSDSGFYLCAWSVLRRPEAFFGQGTRLTVV.

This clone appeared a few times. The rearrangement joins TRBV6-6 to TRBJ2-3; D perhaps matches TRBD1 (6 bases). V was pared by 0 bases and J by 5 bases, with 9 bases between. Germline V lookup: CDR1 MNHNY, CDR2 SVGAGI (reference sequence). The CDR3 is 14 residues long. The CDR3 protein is CASSYSRGGDTQYF. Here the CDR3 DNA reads TGTGCCAGCAGTTACTCGAGAGGGGGAGATACGCAGTATTTT.

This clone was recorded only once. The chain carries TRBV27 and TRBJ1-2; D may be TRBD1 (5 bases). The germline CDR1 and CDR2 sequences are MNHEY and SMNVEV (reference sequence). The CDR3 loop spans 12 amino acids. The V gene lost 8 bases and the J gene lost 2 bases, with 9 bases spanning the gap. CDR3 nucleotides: TGTGCCAGCGGTCGGGGGAACTATGGCTACACCTTC. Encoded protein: CASGRGNYGYTF.

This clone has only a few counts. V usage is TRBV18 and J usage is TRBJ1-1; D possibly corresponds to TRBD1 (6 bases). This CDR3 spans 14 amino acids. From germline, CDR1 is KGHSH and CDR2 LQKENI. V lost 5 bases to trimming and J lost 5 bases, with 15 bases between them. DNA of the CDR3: TGTGCCAGCTCATTGGGGGGGCCGGGAACTGAAGCTTTCTTT. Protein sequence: CASSLGGPGTEAFF. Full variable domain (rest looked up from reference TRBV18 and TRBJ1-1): NAGVMQNPRHLVRRRGQEARLRCSPMKGHSHVYWYRQLPEEGLKFMVYLQKENIIDESGMPKERFSAEFPKEGPSILRIQQVVRGDSAAYFCASSLGGPGTEAFFGQGTRLTVV.

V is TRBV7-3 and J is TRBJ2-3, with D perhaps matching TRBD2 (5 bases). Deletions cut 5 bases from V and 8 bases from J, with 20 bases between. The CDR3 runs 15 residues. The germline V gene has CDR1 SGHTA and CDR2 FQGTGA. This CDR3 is CASSPTSRDEGTQYF. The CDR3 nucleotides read TGTGCCAGCAGCCCCACGTCTAGGGATGAGGGTACGCAGTATTTT.

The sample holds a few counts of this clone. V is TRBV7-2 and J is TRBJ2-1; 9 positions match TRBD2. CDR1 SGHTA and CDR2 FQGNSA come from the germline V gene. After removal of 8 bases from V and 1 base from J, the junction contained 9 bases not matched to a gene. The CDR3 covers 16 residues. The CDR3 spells CASLNSAGGSYNEQFF. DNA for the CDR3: TGTGCCAGCCTTAACTCGGCGGGAGGGTCCTACAATGAGCAGTTCTTC.

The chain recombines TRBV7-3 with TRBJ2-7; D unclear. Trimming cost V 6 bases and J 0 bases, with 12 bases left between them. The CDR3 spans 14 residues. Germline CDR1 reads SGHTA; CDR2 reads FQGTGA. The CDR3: CASSHYGYSYEQYF. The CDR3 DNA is TGTGCCAGCAGTCACTACGGTTACTCCTACGAGCAGTACTTC.

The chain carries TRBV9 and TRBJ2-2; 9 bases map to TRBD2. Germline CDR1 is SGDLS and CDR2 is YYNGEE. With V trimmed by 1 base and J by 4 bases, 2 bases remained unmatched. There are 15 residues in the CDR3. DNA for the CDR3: TGTGCCAGCAGCGTACGAGCGGGAGGCACCGGGGAGCTGTTTTTT. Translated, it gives CASSVRAGGTGELFF.

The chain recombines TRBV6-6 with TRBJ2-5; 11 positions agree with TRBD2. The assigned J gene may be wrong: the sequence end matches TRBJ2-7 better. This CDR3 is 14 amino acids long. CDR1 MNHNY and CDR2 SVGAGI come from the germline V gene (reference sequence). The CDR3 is CASTTSGTPYEQYF. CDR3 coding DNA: TGTGCCAGCACGACTAGCGGGACGCCCTACGAGCAGTACTTC.

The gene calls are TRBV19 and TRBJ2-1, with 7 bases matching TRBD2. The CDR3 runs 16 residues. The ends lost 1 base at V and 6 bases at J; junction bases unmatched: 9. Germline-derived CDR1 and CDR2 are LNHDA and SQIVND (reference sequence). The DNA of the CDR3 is TGTGCCAGTAGTATAGGTAGGGCTAGCGGATCCAATGAGCAGTTCTTC. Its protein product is CASSIGRASGSNEQFF.

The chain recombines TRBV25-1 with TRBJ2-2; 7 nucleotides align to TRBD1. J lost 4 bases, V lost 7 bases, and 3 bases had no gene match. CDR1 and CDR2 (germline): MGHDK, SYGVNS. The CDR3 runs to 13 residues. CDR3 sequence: CASTRTGTGELFF. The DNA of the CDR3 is TGTGCCAGCACCCGGACAGGCACCGGGGAGCTGTTTTTT.

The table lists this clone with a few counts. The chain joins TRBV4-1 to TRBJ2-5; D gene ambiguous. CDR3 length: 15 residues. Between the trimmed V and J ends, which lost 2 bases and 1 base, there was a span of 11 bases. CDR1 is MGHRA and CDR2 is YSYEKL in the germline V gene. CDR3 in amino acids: CASSQPAGRQETQYF. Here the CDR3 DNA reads TGCGCCAGCAGCCAACCCGCTGGCCGCCAAGAGACCCAGTACTTC.

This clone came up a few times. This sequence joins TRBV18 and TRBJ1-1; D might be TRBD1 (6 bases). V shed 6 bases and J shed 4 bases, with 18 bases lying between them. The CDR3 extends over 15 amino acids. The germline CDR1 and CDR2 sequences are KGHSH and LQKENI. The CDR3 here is CASSEKTGQLTEAFF. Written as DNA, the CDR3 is TGTGCCAGCTCCGAGAAGACAGGACAGCTCACTGAAGCTTTCTTT.

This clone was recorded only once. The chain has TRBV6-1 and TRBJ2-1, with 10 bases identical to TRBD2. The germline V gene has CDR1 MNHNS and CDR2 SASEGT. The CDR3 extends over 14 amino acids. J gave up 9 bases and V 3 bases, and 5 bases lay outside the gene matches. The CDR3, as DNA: TGTGCCAGCAGTGAGACAGCGGGAGGGCCTGAGCAGTTCTTC. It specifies CASSETAGGPEQFF.